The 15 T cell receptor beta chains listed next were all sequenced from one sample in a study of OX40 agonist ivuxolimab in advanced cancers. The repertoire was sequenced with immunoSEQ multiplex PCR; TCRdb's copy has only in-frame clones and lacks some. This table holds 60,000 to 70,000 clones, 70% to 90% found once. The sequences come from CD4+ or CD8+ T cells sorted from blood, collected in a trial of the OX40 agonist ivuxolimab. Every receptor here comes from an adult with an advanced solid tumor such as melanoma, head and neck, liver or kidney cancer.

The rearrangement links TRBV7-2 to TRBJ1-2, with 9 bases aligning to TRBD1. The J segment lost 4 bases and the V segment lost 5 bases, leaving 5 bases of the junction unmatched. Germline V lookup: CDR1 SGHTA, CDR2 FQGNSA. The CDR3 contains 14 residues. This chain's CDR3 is CASSTQGASYGYTF. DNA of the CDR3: TGTGCCAGCAGCACACAGGGGGCCAGCTATGGCTACACCTTC.

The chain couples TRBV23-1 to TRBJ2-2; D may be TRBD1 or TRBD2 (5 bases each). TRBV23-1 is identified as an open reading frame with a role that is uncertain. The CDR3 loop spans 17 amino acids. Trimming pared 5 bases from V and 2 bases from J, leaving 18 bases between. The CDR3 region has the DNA TGCGCCAGCAGTTCCCCCCCCGGGACCAATAACACCGGGGAGCTGTTTTTT. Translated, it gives CASSSPPGTNNTGELFF.

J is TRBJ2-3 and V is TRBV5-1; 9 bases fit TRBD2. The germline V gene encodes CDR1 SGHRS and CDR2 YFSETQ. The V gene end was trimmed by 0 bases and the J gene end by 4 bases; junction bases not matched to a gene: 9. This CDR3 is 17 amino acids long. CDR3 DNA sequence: TGCGCCAGCAGCTTGGCCGGGGGACTAGCAGTGGCAGATACGCAGTATTTT. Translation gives CASSLAGGLAVADTQYF.

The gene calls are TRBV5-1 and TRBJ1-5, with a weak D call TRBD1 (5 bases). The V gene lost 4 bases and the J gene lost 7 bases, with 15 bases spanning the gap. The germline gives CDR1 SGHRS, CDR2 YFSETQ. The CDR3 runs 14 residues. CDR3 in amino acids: CASSPGGVGQPQHF. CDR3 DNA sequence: TGCGCCAGCAGCCCGGGGGGGGTAGGACAGCCCCAGCATTTT. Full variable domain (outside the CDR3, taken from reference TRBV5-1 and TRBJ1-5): KAGVTQTPRYLIKTRGQQVTLSCSPISGHRSVSWYQQTPGQGLQFLFEYFSETQRNKGNFPGRFSGRQFSNSRSEMNVSTLELGDSALYLCASSPGGVGQPQHFGDGTRLSIL.

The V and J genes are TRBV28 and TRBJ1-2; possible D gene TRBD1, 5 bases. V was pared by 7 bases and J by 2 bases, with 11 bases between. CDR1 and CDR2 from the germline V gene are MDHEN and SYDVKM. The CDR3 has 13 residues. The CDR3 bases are TGTGCCAGCACTCGACAGCTCAACTATGGCTACACCTTC. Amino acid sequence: CASTRQLNYGYTF.

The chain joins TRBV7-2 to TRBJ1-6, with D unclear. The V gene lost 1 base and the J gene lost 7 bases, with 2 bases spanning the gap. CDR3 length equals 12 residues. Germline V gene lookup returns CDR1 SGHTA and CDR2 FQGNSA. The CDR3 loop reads CASSLGNSPLHF. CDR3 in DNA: TGTGCCAGCAGCTTAGGGAATTCACCCCTCCACTTT.

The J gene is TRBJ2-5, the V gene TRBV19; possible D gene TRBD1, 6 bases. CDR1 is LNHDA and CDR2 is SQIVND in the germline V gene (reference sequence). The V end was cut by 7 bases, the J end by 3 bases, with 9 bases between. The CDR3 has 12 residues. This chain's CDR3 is CASTNREETQYF. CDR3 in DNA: TGTGCCAGTACGAACAGGGAAGAGACCCAGTACTTC.

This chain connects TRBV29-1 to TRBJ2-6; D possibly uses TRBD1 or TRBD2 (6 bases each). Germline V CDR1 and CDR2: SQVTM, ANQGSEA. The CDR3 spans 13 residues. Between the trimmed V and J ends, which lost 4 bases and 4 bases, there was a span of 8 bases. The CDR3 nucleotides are TGCAGCGTTGGGGGGGCCGGGGCCAACGTCCTGACTTTC. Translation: CSVGGAGANVLTF.

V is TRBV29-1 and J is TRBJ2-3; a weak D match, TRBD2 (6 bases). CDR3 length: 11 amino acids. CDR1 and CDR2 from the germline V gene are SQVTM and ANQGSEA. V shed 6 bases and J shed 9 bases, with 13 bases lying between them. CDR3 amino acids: CSVGTGGTQYF. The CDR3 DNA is TGCAGCGTAGGGACCGGAGGGACGCAGTATTTT.

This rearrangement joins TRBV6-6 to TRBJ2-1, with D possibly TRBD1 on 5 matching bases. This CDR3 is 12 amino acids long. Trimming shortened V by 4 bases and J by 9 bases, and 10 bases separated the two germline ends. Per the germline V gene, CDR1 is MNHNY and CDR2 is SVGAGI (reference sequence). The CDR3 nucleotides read TGTGCCAGCAGTTTTCTTCAGGGTGAGCAGTTCTTC. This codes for CASSFLQGEQFF.

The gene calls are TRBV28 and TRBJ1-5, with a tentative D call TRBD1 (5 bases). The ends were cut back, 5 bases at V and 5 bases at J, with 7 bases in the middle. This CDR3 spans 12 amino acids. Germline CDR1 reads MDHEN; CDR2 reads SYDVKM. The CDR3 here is CASSLQDQPQHF. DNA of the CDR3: TGTGCCAGCAGTCTACAGGATCAGCCCCAGCATTTT. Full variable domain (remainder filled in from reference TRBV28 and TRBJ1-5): DVKVTQSSRYLVKRTGEKVFLECVQDMDHENMFWYRQDPGLGLRLIYFSYDVKMKEKGDIPEGYSVSREKKERFSLILESASTNQTSMYLCASSLQDQPQHFGDGTRLSIL.

The CDR3 sequence is CASSLAGAPSYEQYF. The CDR3 DNA reads as TGTGCCAGCAGTTTAGCGGGAGCCCCCTCCTACGAGCAGTACTTC. This chain links TRBV28 with TRBJ2-7; TRBD2 aligns across 7 bases. CDR1 and CDR2 from the germline V gene are MDHEN and SYDVKM. Losses at the gene ends were 2 bases for V and 0 bases for J; bases not matched to a gene: 4. The CDR3 has 15 residues.

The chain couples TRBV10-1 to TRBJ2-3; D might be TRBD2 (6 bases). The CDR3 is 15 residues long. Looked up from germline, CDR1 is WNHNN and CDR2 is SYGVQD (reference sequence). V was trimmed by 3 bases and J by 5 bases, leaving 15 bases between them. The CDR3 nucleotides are TGCGCCAGCAGTGATTCGGGACTGGGGGGAGATACGCAGTATTTT. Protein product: CASSDSGLGGDTQYF.

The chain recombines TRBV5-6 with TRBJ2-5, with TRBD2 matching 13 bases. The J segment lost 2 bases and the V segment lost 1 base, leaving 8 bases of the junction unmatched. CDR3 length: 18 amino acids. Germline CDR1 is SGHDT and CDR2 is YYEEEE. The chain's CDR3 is CASSLRGGLAGAQETQYF. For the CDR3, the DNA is TGTGCCAGCAGCTTGAGGGGAGGACTAGCGGGGGCTCAAGAGACCCAGTACTTC.

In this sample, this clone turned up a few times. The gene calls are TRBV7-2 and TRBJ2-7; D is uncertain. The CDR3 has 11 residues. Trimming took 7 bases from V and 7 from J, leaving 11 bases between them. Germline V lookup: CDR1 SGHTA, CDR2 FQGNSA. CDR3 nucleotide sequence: TGTGCCAGCACCCTCCTGGGGGAGCAGTACTTC. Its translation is CASTLLGEQYF.